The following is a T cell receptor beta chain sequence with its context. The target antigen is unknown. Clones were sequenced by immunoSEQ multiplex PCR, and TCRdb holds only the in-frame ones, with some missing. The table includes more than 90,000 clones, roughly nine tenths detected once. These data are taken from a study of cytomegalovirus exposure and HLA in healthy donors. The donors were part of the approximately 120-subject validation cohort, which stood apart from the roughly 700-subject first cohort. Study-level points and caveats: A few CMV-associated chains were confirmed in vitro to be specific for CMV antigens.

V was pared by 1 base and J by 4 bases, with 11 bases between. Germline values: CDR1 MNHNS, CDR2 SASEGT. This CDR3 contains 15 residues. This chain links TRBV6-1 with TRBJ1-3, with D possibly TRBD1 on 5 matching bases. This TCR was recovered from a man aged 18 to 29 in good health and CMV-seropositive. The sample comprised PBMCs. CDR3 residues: CASSEDRGFGNTIYF. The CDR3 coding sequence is TGTGCCAGCAGTGAAGACCGGGGGTTCGGAAACACCATATATTTT.